This T cell receptor beta chain was sequenced in a study of control samples from healthy donors and cancer patients. CDR1 and CDR2 (germline): SNHLY, FYNNEI. With V trimmed by 3 bases and J by 3 bases, 14 bases remained unmatched. This CDR3 comprises 18 residues. This table comes from immunoSEQ multiplex PCR, and its TCRdb copy is limited to in-frame clones, with some not included. The sample includes 130,000 or so clones, roughly 94% seen only once; the top ten take more than 13%. This rearrangement joins TRBV2 to TRBJ2-5; 9 nucleotides agree with TRBD2. The receptor was derived from a man aged 60 to 75 with colorectal cancer. Sequences were obtained from PBMCs. CDR3: CASSDHQPGLAGEETQYF. Written as DNA, the CDR3 is TGTGCCAGCAGTGATCACCAACCGGGACTAGCAGGGGAAGAGACCCAGTACTTC. The full variable domain, rest sourced from reference TRBV2 and TRBJ2-5, is EPEVTQTPSHQVTQMGQEVILRCVPISNHLYFYWYRQILGQKVEFLVSFYNNEISEKSEIFDDQFSVERPDGSNFTLKIRSTKLEDSAMYFCASSDHQPGLAGEETQYFGPGTRLLVL.